The clone carrying this T cell receptor beta chain was seen a handful of times. CDR3 size: 14 residues. The germline CDR1 and CDR2 sequences are SGDLS and YYNGEE. V lost 3 bases and J 5 bases, leaving 11 bases between the germline ends. This entry comes from a study of blood T cell repertoires in COVID-19. Per the original data handling: Amplification from reference gene primers served as the basis for estimated nucleated cell counts. The method was immunoSEQ multiplex PCR; TCRdb's version includes in-frame clones alone and lacks a portion of them. The V and J calls and the clone size are those of that table, but D and trimming were determined from the DNA. Here the sample spans approximately 44,000 clones, around 83% being singletons.

The sequenced sample consisted of peripheral blood. The chain recombines TRBV9 with TRBJ2-2; possible D gene TRBD2, 5 bases. The TCR originated in a human donor in a cohort sampled during active COVID-19. The CDR3, as DNA: TGTGCCAGCAGCGCACTTCGGGAAACCGGGGAGCTGTTTTTT. It translates to CASSALRETGELFF.